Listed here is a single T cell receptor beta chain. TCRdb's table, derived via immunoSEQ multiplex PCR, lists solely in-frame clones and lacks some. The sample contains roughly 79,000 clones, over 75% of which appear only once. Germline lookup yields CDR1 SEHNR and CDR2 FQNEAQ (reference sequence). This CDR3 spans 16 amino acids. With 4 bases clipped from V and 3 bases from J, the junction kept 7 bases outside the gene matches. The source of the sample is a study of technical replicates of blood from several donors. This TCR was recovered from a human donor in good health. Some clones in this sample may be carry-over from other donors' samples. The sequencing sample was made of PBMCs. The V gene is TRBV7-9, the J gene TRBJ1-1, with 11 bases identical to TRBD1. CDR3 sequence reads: CASSSMDRGRYTEAFF. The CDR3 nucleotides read TGTGCCAGCAGCTCTATGGACAGGGGGCGATACACTGAAGCTTTCTTT.